The 14 T cell receptor beta chains presented below share a single source sample, sequenced in a study of CXCR3-negative and CXCR3-positive naive CD8 T cells. The study made its TRB cDNA libraries by 5' RACE, adding UMI labels. TCRdb reanalyzed the 5' RACE reads and collapses them to one entry per CDR3 protein, without DNA. With just over 60,000 distinct CDR3 sequences in the sample, the ten largest clones hold roughly 4.2%. The specimen sequenced was naive CXCR3- CD8+ T cells from blood. The subset here: CD45RO-CCR7+CD27+CD95- naive CD8+ T cells lacking CXCR3 (TNR3-). These receptors were taken from a human donor in good health. Some clones in this sample may be carry-over from other donors' samples.

CDR3 sequence: CASSACAGIVEQYF. The chain carries TRBV25-1 and TRBJ2-7. CDR3 length: 14 amino acids. Germline-derived CDR1 and CDR2 are MGHDK and SYGVNS.

This rearrangement joins TRBV27 to TRBJ2-7; TCRdb proposes TRBD1, but this gene call is untestable without DNA. In germline, CDR1 is MNHEY, CDR2 SMNVEV (reference sequence). CDR3 length equals 15 residues. CDR3 sequence: CASSFAGTGKYEQYF.

The V call is TRBV11-2, the J call TRBJ2-1; with no DNA, the TCRdb D assignment of TRBD1 cannot be verified. The length of the CDR3 is 16 residues. Germline V gene lookup returns CDR1 SGHAT and CDR2 FQNNGV. CDR3 sequence: CASSFPTGSFDNEQFF.

The chain uses TRBV27 and TRBJ2-1; TCRdb indicates TRBD2, and absent DNA this call remains unverified. Germline CDR1 MNHEY, CDR2 SMNVEV (reference sequence). This CDR3 has 14 amino acids. CDR3 protein: CASSFPGGYNEQFF.

This chain uses TRBV5-4 with TRBJ2-3; as DNA is missing, the TRBD1 call by TCRdb cannot be tested. The length of the CDR3 is 16 residues. Germline CDR1 reads SGHNT; CDR2 reads YYREEE (reference sequence). This CDR3 is CAITPNPGGSTDTQYF.

The chain combines TRBV5-1 with TRBJ2-3; TCRdb returns TRBD2, unconfirmable since there is no DNA. There are 15 residues in the CDR3. CDR1 SGHRS and CDR2 YFSETQ come from the germline V gene. CDR3 protein: CASSLVTGGADTQYF. Full variable domain (remainder filled in from reference TRBV5-1 and TRBJ2-3): KAGVTQTPRYLIKTRGQQVTLSCSPISGHRSVSWYQQTPGQGLQFLFEYFSETQRNKGNFPGRFSGRQFSNSRSEMNVSTLELGDSALYLCASSLVTGGADTQYFGPGTRLTVL.

V and J are TRBV7-9 and TRBJ2-5; no DNA is available, so the TRBD2 call from TCRdb remains unchecked. This CDR3 has 15 residues. Germline V CDR1 and CDR2: SEHNR, FQNEAQ (reference sequence). This CDR3 reads CASSLASGYQETQYF.

The J gene is TRBJ2-7, the V gene TRBV6-2 or TRBV6-3; the D gene TCRdb calls, TRBD1, cannot be checked with no DNA. This CDR3 has 13 residues. The V gene's germline CDR1 is MNHEY and CDR2 SVGEGT. CDR3 residues: CANSRTGMGEQYF.

The chain recombines TRBV5-1 with TRBJ1-5; with no DNA, the TCRdb D assignment of TRBD1 cannot be verified. CDR1 and CDR2 (germline): SGHRS, YFSETQ. The CDR3 runs to 14 residues. The CDR3 here is CASSSTGGNQPQHF. The entire variable domain, with the rest obtained from reference TRBV5-1 and TRBJ1-5, is as follows: KAGVTQTPRYLIKTRGQQVTLSCSPISGHRSVSWYQQTPGQGLQFLFEYFSETQRNKGNFPGRFSGRQFSNSRSEMNVSTLELGDSALYLCASSSTGGNQPQHFGDGTRLSIL.

V usage is TRBV12-3 or TRBV12-4 and J usage is TRBJ1-6; with no DNA, the TCRdb D assignment of TRBD1 cannot be verified. The CDR3 spans 14 residues. CDR3 sequence reads: CASSGTALNSPLHF.

V and J are TRBV20-1 and TRBJ1-1; TCRdb's D call of TRBD1 is untestable without DNA. There are 14 residues in the CDR3. CDR1 DFQATT and CDR2 SNEGSKA come from the germline V gene (reference sequence). The CDR3: CSAAVQGMNTEAFF.

By frequency, this clonotype is medium-sized. The chain couples TRBV4-3 to TRBJ1-1; there is no DNA to check the TCRdb D call of TRBD1. The CDR3 loop spans 17 amino acids. Germline V CDR1 and CDR2: LGHNA, YSLEER. CDR3 loop: CASSPLGGGQGGTEAFF.

V gene TRBV27 combines with J gene TRBJ2-7; TCRdb lists TRBD1, though no DNA is available to test this call. The CDR3 has 14 amino acids. Germline lookup yields CDR1 MNHEY and CDR2 SMNVEV (reference sequence). The CDR3 protein is CASSLMPGPYEQYF.

V gene TRBV5-1 combines with J gene TRBJ2-6; the D call from TCRdb, TRBD1, cannot be confirmed without DNA. Per the germline V gene, CDR1 is SGHRS and CDR2 is YFSETQ. CDR3 length: 16 residues. The CDR3 region is CASSLGGGSGANVLTF.